One sample yielded the 5 T cell receptor beta chains listed below, sequenced in a study of vaccination and CD4 T cells after COVID-19 (dated by TCRdb to between 2021 and 2023). The sample's treatment or condition label, decoded: approximately 9-day PBMC culture with coronavirus spike peptide pools or control peptides (ViraFEST assay). CD4+ T cells from unexposed donors were collected before the COVID-19 pandemic (2011-2018). These receptors are not linked to any known antigen. Preparation of the library involved PCR. The reads were generated on an Illumina iSeq 100. TCR sequencing of DNA from cultured CD4+ T cells used the Oncomine TCR Beta short-read assay at the Johns Hopkins FTIC core. Genomic DNA was extracted from the cultured CD4+ T cells with the QIAamp micro DNA kit. TCRdb applied fastp at Q25 and MiXCR to the public reads, then kept only in-frame beta chains. Merged by CDR3 protein, the rows form single entries marked with the most common genes and DNA. Counted in this sample were 10,000 or so distinct CDR3 sequences; 35% to 45% of them appeared once. The leading ten clones occupy just over 14% of the sample.

The specimen sequenced was CD4+ T cells from blood, cultured in vitro. Source of these receptors: a human donor in good health.

This clonotype was observed a single time. The chain couples TRBV28 to TRBJ1-2; TRBD1 agrees at 9 bases. Germline CDR1 MDHEN, CDR2 SYDVKM. V shed 6 bases, J shed 7 bases, and the junction held 3 bases outside the gene matches. CDR3 length equals 12 residues. Here the CDR3 DNA reads TGTGCCAGCAGCAGGACAGGGGTTGGCTACACCTTC. This gives the protein CASSRTGVGYTF.

This clonotype was detected once. Mismatch with germline at one junction end may stem from a read error. The chain has TRBV7-9 and TRBJ2-3; 9 nucleotides line up with TRBD1. The CDR3 is 16 residues long. CDR1 is SEHNR, CDR2 FQNEAQ, per germline (reference sequence). The DNA for the CDR3 is TGTGCCAGCAGCCCGGGACAGGGAAGAAGCACAAATACGCAGTATTTT. Translated, it gives CASSPGQGRSTNTQYF.

This clonotype has only a few counts. The chain has TRBV6-1 and TRBJ1-1; TRBD1 is a possible D gene (5 bases). With 11 bases removed from V and 6 bases from J, the gap between germline ends came to 16 bases. CDR3 size: 12 residues. CDR1 and CDR2 from the germline V gene are MNHNS and SASEGT. The CDR3 protein is CARGRGRAEAFF. CDR3 nucleotide sequence: TGTGCCCGGGGTAGGGGAAGGGCTGAAGCTTTCTTT.

This chain joins TRBV6-1 and TRBJ1-5, with D perhaps matching TRBD1 (6 bases). Trimming shortened V by 6 bases and J by 4 bases, and 10 bases separated the two germline ends. CDR1 is MNHNS, CDR2 SASEGT, per germline. The CDR3 length is 13 residues. Written as DNA, the CDR3 is TGTGCCAGCAGACTTACAGGGAATCAGCCCCAGCATTTT. As protein: CASRLTGNQPQHF.

This clonotype has just a few counts. The chain employs TRBV7-3 and TRBJ2-6; perhaps TRBD2 as D (6 bases). The germline V gene has CDR1 SGHTA and CDR2 FQGTGA. V lost 1 base, J lost 3 bases, and 7 bases lay in between. This CDR3 has 15 residues. CDR3 residues: CASSLMGGGANVLTF. The CDR3 DNA reads as TGTGCCAGCAGCTTAATGGGAGGTGGGGCCAACGTCCTGACTTTC.